Listed below are T cell receptor beta chains from one sample, sequenced in a study of blood T cells in healthy people across ages. TCRdb reprocessed the 5' RACE reads via MiXCR and lists one record per CDR3 protein. The table has hundreds of thousands of distinct CDR3 sequences, nearly 25% seen once. In addition, the sample was reused for a study of T cells of mothers and their children.

Specimen: blood. The source is a boy aged 10-17 years in good health. Each CDR3 is given with its conserved first and last residue. A D gene is named only where the DNA matches it firmly. Only some rows state a clone size, as once, few, many or a class for expanded clones.

>TRBD2|18|few|TRBJ2-1|TRBV2
CASSQTSGGVSSYNEQFF
TGTGCCAGCAGCCAGACTAGCGGGGGTGTTAGCTCCTACAATGAGCAGTTCTTC
>NA|14|NA|TRBJ2-1|TRBV19
CASSTLGTGNEQFF
TGTGCCAGTAGTACCCTGGGGACGGGTAATGAGCAGTTCTTC
>NA|14|NA|TRBJ2-1|TRBV28
CASRPSRPGDEQFF
TGTGCCAGCAGACCTTCGCGACCTGGGGATGAGCAGTTCTTC
>NA|13|NA|TRBJ2-2|TRBV11-2
CASSRTNTGELFF
TGTGCCAGCAGCCGTACGAACACCGGGGAGCTGTTTTTT
>TRBD2|17|NA|TRBJ2-5|TRBV24-1
CATSDFGGGGFDDTQYF
TGTGCCACCAGTGATTTTGGTGGCGGGGGATTTGATGATACGCAGTACTTC
>NA|12|NA|TRBJ2-5|TRBV20-1
CSAQRGFETQYF
TGCAGTGCTCAAAGGGGTTTTGAGACCCAGTACTTC
>TRBD2|16|NA|TRBJ2-1|TRBV20-1
CSASIGGGSSYNEQFF
TGCAGTGCTAGTATCGGCGGGGGGAGCTCCTACAATGAGCAGTTCTTC
>NA|16|NA|TRBJ1-1|TRBV2
CASRVHPSGKNTEAFF
TGTGCCAGCAGGGTCCACCCATCGGGAAAGAACACTGAAGCTTTCTTT
>NA|17|once|TRBJ2-1|TRBV20-1
CSARDRIGPSSYNEQFF
TGCAGTGCTAGAGATAGAATAGGCCCTAGCTCCTACAATGAGCAGTTCTTC
>TRBD1|12|few|TRBJ1-4|TRBV28
CASSLSGTGMFF
TGTGCCAGCAGTTTATCGGGGACAGGCATGTTTTTT
>TRBD1|14|NA|TRBJ2-5|TRBV5-6
CASSGPGGKETQYF
TGTGCCAGCAGCGGACCAGGGGGCAAGGAGACCCAGTACTTC
>TRBD1|16|NA|TRBJ2-5|TRBV9
CASSVGDRGRVETQYF
TGTGCCAGCAGCGTAGGGGACAGGGGGCGAGTAGAGACCCAGTACTTC
>NA|14|few|TRBJ2-1|TRBV7-2
CASSESPVGGEQFF
TGTGCCAGCAGCGAGAGCCCCGTCGGAGGTGAGCAGTTCTTC
>TRBD2|15|few|TRBJ2-3|TRBV5-1
CASSLGGRAMDTQYF
TGCGCCAGCAGCTTGGGCGGGAGGGCCATGGATACGCAGTATTTT
>NA|14|NA|TRBJ1-1|TRBV5-1
CASSSDGMNTEAFF
TGCGCCAGCAGCTCTGACGGCATGAACACTGAAGCTTTCTTT
>TRBD1|14|few|TRBJ2-4|TRBV29-1
CNVETGDGKNIQYF
TGCAACGTAGAGACAGGGGACGGCAAAAACATTCAGTACTTC
>NA|12|NA|TRBJ2-7|TRBV29-1
CSVVRGSYEQYF
TGCAGCGTTGTGAGGGGCTCCTACGAGCAGTACTTC
>TRBD2|16|NA|TRBJ2-4|TRBV20-1
CSATETSGRRDDIQYF
TGCAGTGCTACCGAGACTAGCGGGAGGAGGGACGACATTCAGTACTTC
>TRBD2|17|NA|TRBJ2-3|TRBV10-3
CAISVWEGRTGTDTQYF
TGTGCCATCAGTGTCTGGGAGGGCAGGACCGGCACAGATACGCAGTATTTT
>NA|14|NA|TRBJ1-4|TRBV18
CASSPERDDEKLFF
TGTGCCAGCTCACCTGAGAGGGATGATGAAAAACTGTTTTTT
>NA|16|few|TRBJ1-6|TRBV14
CASSLARGELNSPLHF
TGTGCCAGCAGCCTAGCCAGGGGCGAATTGAATTCACCCCTCCACTTT
>TRBD2|15|NA|TRBJ2-5|TRBV5-6
CASSQAGGIQETQYF
TGTGCCAGCAGCCAAGCGGGGGGGATTCAAGAGACCCAGTACTTC
>NA|12|NA|TRBJ2-7|TRBV13
CASSPTAGEQYF
TGTGCCAGCAGCCCCACCGCAGGCGAGCAGTACTTC
>NA|12|NA|TRBJ2-1|TRBV20-1
CSAQRTHNEQFF
TGCAGTGCTCAGCGGACCCACAATGAGCAGTTCTTC
>NA|12|NA|TRBJ2-3|TRBV29-1
CSVEMVEDTQYF
TGCAGCGTTGAAATGGTTGAAGATACGCAGTATTTT
>NA|14|NA|TRBJ2-7|TRBV11-2
CASSLGPGKYEQYF
TGTGCCAGCAGCTTAGGACCGGGGAAATACGAGCAGTACTTC
>NA|14|many|TRBJ2-7|TRBV4-3
CASSQTGSPYEQYF
TGCGCCAGCAGCCAAACAGGTTCCCCCTACGAGCAGTACTTC
>NA|14|few|TRBJ2-1|TRBV7-2
CASSTYTSNNEQFF
TGTGCCAGCAGCACCTACACCAGTAACAATGAGCAGTTCTTC
>NA|15|NA|TRBJ2-1|TRBV7-9
CASSLVQGYYNEQFF
TGTGCCAGCAGCTTAGTGCAGGGGTATTACAATGAGCAGTTCTTC
>NA|16|many|TRBJ2-6|TRBV28
CASSALSLSGANVLTF
TGTGCCAGCAGTGCCCTCAGTCTCTCTGGGGCCAACGTCCTGACTTTC
>NA|17|NA|TRBJ1-2|TRBV4-1
CASSQSLLIGSDYGYTF
TGCGCCAGCAGCCAATCGCTTCTGATAGGTTCGGACTATGGCTACACCTTC
>TRBD1|15|NA|TRBJ2-2|TRBV6-4
CASRGDRENTGELFF
TGTGCCAGCAGGGGGGACAGGGAAAACACCGGGGAGCTGTTTTTT
>TRBD1|15|NA|TRBJ1-2|TRBV9
CASSVDGQGSYGYTF
TGTGCCAGCAGCGTCGATGGACAGGGGAGTTACGGCTACACCTTC
>TRBD1|15|NA|TRBJ1-2|TRBV5-1
CASSLEQGDNYGYTF
TGCGCCAGCAGCTTGGAACAGGGGGATAACTATGGCTACACCTTC
>NA|15|few|TRBJ2-5|TRBV28
CASSPGGQGGETQYF
TGTGCCAGCAGTCCGGGAGGACAGGGAGGAGAGACCCAGTACTTC
>NA|13|few|TRBJ2-5|TRBV9
CASSVSGQETQYF
TGTGCCAGCAGCGTCAGCGGCCAAGAGACCCAGTACTTC
>NA|14|NA|TRBJ2-7|TRBV28
CASRIPGGRYEQYF
TGTGCCAGCAGAATCCCCGGGGGGCGTTACGAGCAGTACTTC
>NA|11|few|TRBJ2-1|TRBV6-2/TRBV6-3
CASKTGNEQFF
TGTGCCAGCAAAACAGGGAATGAGCAGTTCTTC
>TRBD1|15|NA|TRBJ2-5|TRBV5-1
CASSLGSGGQETQYF
TGCGCCAGCAGCTTGGGCTCAGGGGGCCAAGAGACCCAGTACTTC
>NA|12|few|TRBJ2-5|TRBV3-1
CASSQQRTSEFF
TGTGCCAGCAGCCAACAACGAACGAGCGAGTTCTTC
>NA|14|few|TRBJ1-5|TRBV20-1
CSARVQGGNQPQHF
TGCAGTGCTAGAGTCCAGGGAGGGAATCAGCCCCAGCATTTT
>NA|16|NA|TRBJ1-1|TRBV4-3
CASSRTPGHSNTEAFF
TGCGCCAGCAGCCGGACTCCTGGACACTCGAACACTGAAGCTTTCTTT